These T cell receptor beta chains were read from a single sample in a study of glioma-infiltrating T cells after dendritic cell vaccination. Produced via immunoSEQ multiplex PCR; TCRdb's table is partial and in-frame only. The profile shows 45,000 to 60,000 clones, about four fifths of them singletons. The starting material was blood, obtained after dendritic cell vaccination. The receptors derive from a human donor with glioblastoma. CDR3s include the opening cysteine and the closing phenylalanine or tryptophan. A D gene is named only where the DNA matches it firmly. Clone size, where shown, is once, few, many, or a class for clones that have expanded.

j_call,d_call,v_call,clone_size,cdr3_nt,cdr3_aa
TRBJ2-1,.,TRBV5-4,.,TGTGCCAGCAGCTTGGCTAGAACGGATTACAATGAGCAGTTCTTC,CASSLARTDYNEQFF
TRBJ1-4,.,TRBV19,.,TGTGCCACCTCGGACAGTTCGTTCTTTACTAATGAAAAACTGTTTTTT,CATSDSSFFTNEKLFF
TRBJ2-2,.,TRBV10-2,few,TGCGCCACCCCAGGGGCCACCGGGGAGCTGTTTTTT,CATPGATGELFF
TRBJ1-4,.,TRBV12-5,once,TGTGCTAGTGGTTTAACCGGGAAACTTGGGAAACTGTTTTTT,CASGLTGKLGKLFF
TRBJ2-3,TRBD2,TRBV6-6,.,TGTGCCAGCACCCTAGCGGGGGTGGGAGATACGCAGTATTTT,CASTLAGVGDTQYF
TRBJ1-6,.,TRBV5-1,.,TGCGCCAGCAGGGAGATCAAGGGGACTAGGTCCTATAATTCACCCCTCCACTTT,CASREIKGTRSYNSPLHF
TRBJ2-3,.,TRBV2,.,TGTGCCAGCAAATGGTCGCTGGGAGGAAGCACAGATACGCAGTATTTT,CASKWSLGGSTDTQYF
TRBJ2-1,.,TRBV29-1,.,TGCAGCGTCGAGGAGAATTGGGAGCAGTTCTTC,CSVEENWEQFF
TRBJ2-3,TRBD2,TRBV7-3,once,TGTGCCAGCAGCTCCGGACTAGCGACTAGCACAGATACGCAGTATTTT,CASSSGLATSTDTQYF
TRBJ1-2,TRBD1,TRBV28,.,TGTGCCAGCGGACAGGGGGTCTATGGCTACACCTTC,CASGQGVYGYTF
TRBJ1-1,.,TRBV30,.,TGTGCCTGGACACTCCAGGAGGACACTGAAGCTTTCTTT,CAWTLQEDTEAFF
TRBJ1-1,.,TRBV10-2,.,TGCGCCAGCAGTACTACGGAAGTAAACACTGAAGCTTTCTTT,CASSTTEVNTEAFF
TRBJ2-2,.,TRBV2,.,TGTGCCAGCAGTTACGGGTCCGGGGAGCTGTTTTTT,CASSYGSGELFF
TRBJ2-5,.,TRBV5-4,.,TGTGCCAGCAGCTGGGCCGTGGACCAAGAGACCCAGTACTTC,CASSWAVDQETQYF
TRBJ1-1,.,TRBV7-8,.,TGTGCCAGCAGCTTCGGTCTGGCTGAAGCTTTCTTT,CASSFGLAEAFF
TRBJ2-7,.,TRBV5-1,.,TGCGCCAGCAGCTTGGAACCGTCTCAGCCACTACTTTCCTACGAGCAGTACTTC,CASSLEPSQPLLSYEQYF